The 3 T cell receptor beta chains listed next were all sequenced from one sample in a study of CD8 T cells in Susac syndrome. It was with random hexamers that roughly 0.5 to 1 ug RNA was reverse transcribed. TCRdb independently ran MiXCR on the immunoSEQ multiplex PCR reads; one entry per CDR3 protein. The sample shows around 270,000 distinct CDR3 sequences, 70% to 90% of them seen only once. Material: CD8+ T cells from PBMCs. The source is a human donor with multiple sclerosis.

The chain joins TRBV6-5 to TRBJ2-5; TRBD1 or TRBD2 may be the D gene (5 bases each). CDR1 and CDR2 from the germline V gene are MNHEY and SVGAGI. The CDR3 runs 13 residues. Trimming cost V 2 bases and J 5 bases, with 9 bases left between them. CDR3 residues: CASSYPEGETQYF. For the CDR3, the DNA is TGTGCCAGCAGTTACCCCGAGGGGGAGACCCAGTACTTC.

J is TRBJ1-6 and V is TRBV7-9; D perhaps matches TRBD1 (5 bases). The CDR3 totals 13 residues. V lost 4 bases, J lost 10 bases, and 11 bases lay in between. Germline CDR1 SEHNR, CDR2 FQNEAQ (reference sequence). DNA of the CDR3: TGTGCCAGCAGCTCCGGGGGTGAGTCACCCCTCCACTTT. It encodes CASSSGGESPLHF. Drawing the rest from reference TRBV7-9 and TRBJ1-6, the complete variable domain is DTGVSQNPRHKITKRGQNVTFRCDPISEHNRLYWYRQTLGQGPEFLTYFQNEAQLEKSRLLSDRFSAERPKGSFSTLEIQRTEQGDSAMYLCASSSGGESPLHFGNGTRLTVT.

The genes are TRBV12-5 and TRBJ2-1, with a possible D match to TRBD2 (6 bases). Trimming removed 1 base at V and 7 bases at J, with 17 bases between. This CDR3 spans 16 amino acids. Germline V gene sequence: CDR1 LGHNT, CDR2 FRNRAP. As DNA, the CDR3 is TGTGCTAGTGGTTTGGCTAACCGGGACTTTACGAATGAGCAGTTCTTC. Protein product: CASGLANRDFTNEQFF.